This entry concerns a single T cell receptor (beta chain). Its antigen remains unknown. This sample stems from a study of cytomegalovirus exposure and HLA in healthy donors. Study-level background: The same platform as the roughly 670 first-cohort repertoires was used for the roughly 130 validation repertoires, a later analysis reported.

Generated by immunoSEQ multiplex PCR, the TCRdb table keeps only in-frame clones and is missing some. The sample holds some 200,000 clones, over 80% seen once. Study-level findings and limits: Per published reports, the classifier diagnosed cytomegalovirus status with high specificity and sensitivity.

This receptor was obtained from a woman between 18 and 29 years old in good health and CMV-seronegative. Sequencing used PBMCs.

CDR3 DNA sequence: TGCGCCAGCAGTTTGAAGCTTGGACTGAACAATGAGCAGTTCTTC. Translated, it gives CASSLKLGLNNEQFF. The chain carries TRBV5-1 and TRBJ2-1; possible D gene TRBD2, 5 bases. The CDR3 extends over 15 amino acids. The ends were cut back, 5 bases at V and 5 bases at J, with 17 bases in the middle. Germline values: CDR1 SGHRS, CDR2 YFSETQ.